The 22 T cell receptor beta chains below come from one sample, sequenced in a study of shared clonotypes between healthy human individuals. The assay was immunoSEQ multiplex PCR, and TCRdb's table has in-frame clones only and misses some. The repertoire holds some 2.1 million clones, roughly 96% seen once, with 0.13% in the top ten. Sequencing used naive CD4+ T cells sorted from blood. Regarding subset: CD45RA+ positively selected. The receptors were sampled from a man between 18 and 35 years old in good health.

This clone was observed a single time. V and J are TRBV2 and TRBJ2-7; weak D call: TRBD2 (5 bases). The CDR3 totals 15 residues. Per the germline V gene, CDR1 is SNHLY and CDR2 is FYNNEI. Trimming stripped 6 bases from V and 1 base from J, with 16 bases between. The CDR3 DNA reads TGTGCCAGCAGCCAGGAACTAGAGTTATCCTACGAGCAGTACTTC. Encoded protein: CASSQELELSYEQYF.

The chain has TRBV28 and TRBJ2-7; 11 bases are a match to TRBD2. From germline, CDR1 is MDHEN and CDR2 SYDVKM. The CDR3 extends over 17 amino acids. The V segment lost 4 bases and the J segment 7 bases; nucleotides outside the gene matches: 15. DNA for the CDR3: TGTGCCAGCAGTTACTCCCGACTAGCGGGATCTTCGAAGGAGCAGTACTTC. The encoded protein is CASSYSRLAGSSKEQYF.

The V call is TRBV5-1, the J call TRBJ2-1; 8 bases align to TRBD2. The germline CDR1 and CDR2 sequences are SGHRS and YFSETQ. CDR3 size: 14 residues. V lost 9 bases to trimming and J lost 1 base; unmatched junction nucleotides: 6. The CDR3 nucleotides read TGCGCCACCTCGACTAGCGCTTCCTACAATGAGCAGTTCTTC. Protein product: CATSTSASYNEQFF.

Comment on this clone: The sample carries other DNA sequences with the same CDR3. The rearrangement links TRBV5-1 to TRBJ1-1; D is uncertain. V was clipped by 0 bases and J by 0 bases, with 3 bases between them. CDR1 and CDR2 from the germline V gene are SGHRS and YFSETQ. The CDR3 contains 13 residues. CDR3 DNA sequence: TGCGCCAGCAGCTTGGATTTGAACACTGAAGCTTTCTTT. The encoded protein is CASSLDLNTEAFF.

A few counts support this clone. The chain has TRBV2 and TRBJ1-6; D gene ambiguous. From germline, CDR1 is SNHLY and CDR2 FYNNEI. V shed 4 bases and J shed 7 bases, with 11 bases lying between them. This CDR3 has 14 amino acids. The CDR3 sequence is CASSAPGQNSPLHF. CDR3 DNA: TGTGCCAGCAGTGCCCCCGGGCAGAATTCACCCCTCCACTTT.

DNA of the CDR3: TGTGCCTGGTCCATTACCGGGGGTGAGCAGTTCTTC. Translating it yields CAWSITGGEQFF. This sequence joins TRBV30 and TRBJ2-1; TRBD2 is a possible D gene (6 bases). Trimming stripped 5 bases from V and 9 bases from J, with 14 bases between. The CDR3 loop spans 12 amino acids. Germline CDR1 reads GTSNPN; CDR2 reads SVGIG (reference sequence). The complete variable domain, with remaining parts taken from reference TRBV30 and TRBJ2-1, reads SQTIHQWPATLVQPVGSPLSLECTVEGTSNPNLYWYRQAAGRGLQLLFYSVGIGQISSEVPQNLSASRPQDRQFILSSKKLLLSDSGFYLCAWSITGGEQFFGPGTRLTVL.

The V call is TRBV5-1, the J call TRBJ1-5, with D maybe TRBD1 (6 bases). Germline V lookup: CDR1 SGHRS, CDR2 YFSETQ. The CDR3 spans 13 residues. V shed 10 bases and J shed 0 bases, with 11 bases lying between them. CDR3 coding DNA: TGCGCCTCACGGACAGATAGCAATCAGCCCCAGCATTTT. Translation gives CASRTDSNQPQHF. Full variable domain (rest looked up from reference TRBV5-1 and TRBJ1-5): KAGVTQTPRYLIKTRGQQVTLSCSPISGHRSVSWYQQTPGQGLQFLFEYFSETQRNKGNFPGRFSGRQFSNSRSEMNVSTLELGDSALYLCASRTDSNQPQHFGDGTRLSIL.

The chain carries TRBV11-2 and TRBJ2-7, with 8 bases lining up with TRBD2. This CDR3 has 14 amino acids. Trimming took 6 bases from V and 4 from J; bases not matched to a gene: 8. CDR1 SGHAT and CDR2 FQNNGV come from the germline V gene. DNA of the CDR3: TGTGCCAGCAGTCAGGCGGGGGGCGCATACGAGCAGTACTTC. Protein product: CASSQAGGAYEQYF. The full variable domain, with the rest looked up from reference TRBV11-2 and TRBJ2-7, is EAGVAQSPRYKIIEKRQSVAFWCNPISGHATLYWYQQILGQGPKLLIQFQNNGVVDDSQLPKDRFSAERLKGVDSTLKIQPAKLEDSAVYLCASSQAGGAYEQYFGPGTRLTVT.

The V call is TRBV7-9, the J call TRBJ2-7; 11 nucleotides line up with TRBD2. With 11 bases clipped from V and 6 bases from J, the junction kept 12 bases outside the gene matches. The germline V gene has CDR1 SEHNR and CDR2 FQNEAQ (reference sequence). The CDR3 runs to 14 residues. The CDR3 DNA is TGTGCCGGACAGGTGGGGACTAGCGGTATCGAGCAGTACTTC. This gives the protein CAGQVGTSGIEQYF. Together with reference TRBV7-9 and TRBJ2-7, the CDR3 gives the full variable domain: DTGVSQNPRHKITKRGQNVTFRCDPISEHNRLYWYRQTLGQGPEFLTYFQNEAQLEKSRLLSDRFSAERPKGSFSTLEIQRTEQGDSAMYLCAGQVGTSGIEQYFGPGTRLTVT.

This clone was detected only once. In the same sample, other DNA sequences code for this CDR3. The J gene is TRBJ1-1, the V gene TRBV7-2; weak D call: TRBD1 (6 bases). V lost 1 base and J lost 4, with 10 bases in between. The germline CDR1 and CDR2 sequences are SGHTA and FQGNSA. This CDR3 is built from 14 residues. This CDR3 is CASSLEGGITEAFF. CDR3 in DNA: TGTGCCAGCAGCTTAGAAGGGGGGATCACTGAAGCTTTCTTT.

The chain links TRBV7-2 to TRBJ2-3, with 9 bases lining up with TRBD1. From germline, CDR1 is SGHTA and CDR2 FQGNSA. The CDR3 length is 13 residues. V dropped 6 bases and J dropped 3; count of bases not matched to a gene: 1. The CDR3 DNA reads as TGTGCCAGCAGGGGACAGGGAACAGATACGCAGTATTTT. Its translation: CASRGQGTDTQYF. The complete variable domain, with remaining parts taken from reference TRBV7-2 and TRBJ2-3, reads GAGVSQSPSNKVTEKGKDVELRCDPISGHTALYWYRQSLGQGLEFLIYFQGNSAPDKSGLPSDRFSAERTGGSVSTLTIQRTQQEDSAVYLCASRGQGTDTQYFGPGTRLTVL.

J is TRBJ1-5 and V is TRBV25-1; 8 nucleotides line up with TRBD1. Trimming took 0 bases from V and 3 from J; bases not matched to a gene: 7. The CDR3 loop spans 17 amino acids. Germline CDR1 and CDR2: MGHDK and SYGVNS. Here the CDR3 DNA reads TGTGCCAGCAGTGAATATACAGGGGGGCGCCTCAATCAGCCCCAGCATTTT. This translates into CASSEYTGGRLNQPQHF.

On this clone itself: The sample contains more than one DNA sequence encoding this CDR3. V usage is TRBV5-1 and J usage is TRBJ2-7, with 10 bases identical to TRBD2. V trimming: 0 bases; J trimming: 5 bases; junction bases outside the gene matches: 2. The germline gives CDR1 SGHRS, CDR2 YFSETQ. This CDR3 has 14 residues. This chain's CDR3 is CASSLEAGGHEQYF. CDR3 bases: TGCGCCAGCAGCTTGGAAGCGGGAGGGCACGAGCAGTACTTC.

This clone came up once. The chain recombines TRBV21-1 with TRBJ2-1. TRBV21-1 is labeled a pseudogene. There are 13 residues in the CDR3. In DNA, the CDR3 is TGTGCCAGTGACGATCCCTCCTACAATGAGCAGTTCTTC. It is translated as CASDDPSYNEQFF.

The rearrangement joins TRBV5-4 to TRBJ2-7; TRBD1 aligns across 9 bases. The CDR3 runs 18 residues. Germline V gives CDR1 SGHNT, CDR2 YYREEE (reference sequence). J lost 0 bases, V lost 3 bases, and 13 bases had no gene match. The CDR3 coding sequence is TGTGCCAGCAGCTCGAATTCCCTCACAGGGGGCGCCTCCTACGAGCAGTACTTC. Protein: CASSSNSLTGGASYEQYF.

The chain uses TRBV4-1 and TRBJ2-7; D uncertain. V was pared by 5 bases and J by 3 bases, with 8 bases between. This CDR3 has 12 residues. Germline V gives CDR1 MGHRA, CDR2 YSYEKL. CDR3 in amino acids: CASSSDSYEQYF. The CDR3 DNA follows: TGCGCCAGCAGCTCTGATAGCTACGAGCAGTACTTC.

The chain employs TRBV19 and TRBJ1-2; D call uncertain. This CDR3 has 11 residues. Trimming pared 5 bases from V and 6 bases from J, leaving 7 bases between. The germline V gene encodes CDR1 LNHDA and CDR2 SQIVND (reference sequence). CDR3 amino acids: CASSPSDGYTF. CDR3 sequence (DNA): TGTGCCAGTAGTCCATCGGATGGCTACACCTTC.

This chain uses TRBV30 with TRBJ2-5; TRBD1 or TRBD2 may be the D gene (5 bases each). Per germline, CDR1 GTSNPN and CDR2 SVGIG (reference sequence). The CDR3 is made up of 16 amino acids. V was shortened by 0 bases and J by 2 bases, with 16 bases between the two germline ends. DNA of the CDR3: TGTGCCTGGAGTGTAGGGACCCATAAACCTCAAGAGACCCAGTACTTC. Its protein product is CAWSVGTHKPQETQYF.

The chain is built from TRBV9 and TRBJ2-3, with D unclear. Deletions cut 4 bases from V and 0 bases from J, with 6 bases between. The CDR3 length is 13 residues. Germline V gene lookup returns CDR1 SGDLS and CDR2 YYNGEE. The CDR3 nucleotides read TGTGCCAGCAGCTCCTCTAGCACAGATACGCAGTATTTT. As protein: CASSSSSTDTQYF.

This clone was recorded a few times. J is TRBJ1-2 and V is TRBV6-5, with 7 bases that match TRBD1. In germline, CDR1 is MNHEY, CDR2 SVGAGI. The CDR3 is made up of 14 amino acids. Trimming at V came to 6 bases and at J to 7 bases, leaving 11 bases not matched to a gene. The CDR3 sequence: CASRLQGDIGGYTF. The CDR3 bases are TGTGCCAGCAGACTGCAGGGGGATATTGGTGGCTACACCTTC.

This chain links TRBV5-6 with TRBJ2-3, with 9 positions matching TRBD2. CDR3 size: 16 residues. The J segment lost 2 bases and the V segment lost 6 bases, leaving 10 bases of the junction unmatched. Germline loops: CDR1 SGHDT, CDR2 YYEEEE. The CDR3 bases are TGTGCCAGCACCGTTAGCGGGAGAAAGGACACAGATACGCAGTATTTT. Encoded protein: CASTVSGRKDTDTQYF.

The chain links TRBV4-3 to TRBJ1-2; weak D call: TRBD1 (5 bases). Germline CDR1 reads LGHNA; CDR2 reads YSLEER. V lost 0 bases and J 8 bases, leaving 16 bases between the germline ends. CDR3 length: 15 amino acids. CDR3 in DNA: TGCGCCAGCAGCCAAGAGAGACAGTCACTGAGGGGCTACACCTTC. As protein: CASSQERQSLRGYTF.